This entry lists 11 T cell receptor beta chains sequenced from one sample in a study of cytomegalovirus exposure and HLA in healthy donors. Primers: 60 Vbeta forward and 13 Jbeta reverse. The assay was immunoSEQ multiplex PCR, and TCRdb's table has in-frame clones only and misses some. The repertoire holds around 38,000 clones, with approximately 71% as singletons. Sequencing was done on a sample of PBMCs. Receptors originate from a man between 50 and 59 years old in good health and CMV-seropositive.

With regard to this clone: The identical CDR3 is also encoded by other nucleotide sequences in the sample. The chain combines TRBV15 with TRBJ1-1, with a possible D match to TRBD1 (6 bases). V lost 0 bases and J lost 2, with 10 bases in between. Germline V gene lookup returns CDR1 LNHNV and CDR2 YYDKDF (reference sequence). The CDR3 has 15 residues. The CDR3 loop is CATSRDRGANTEAFF. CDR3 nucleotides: TGTGCCACCAGCAGAGATCGGGGGGCCAACACTGAAGCTTTCTTT.

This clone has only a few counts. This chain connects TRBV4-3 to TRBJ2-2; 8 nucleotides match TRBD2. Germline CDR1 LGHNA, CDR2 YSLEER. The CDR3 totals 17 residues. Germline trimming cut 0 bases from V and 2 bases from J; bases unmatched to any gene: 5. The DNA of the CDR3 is TGCGCCAGCAGCCAAGAGTCTGCGGGGGGAAACACCGGGGAGCTGTTTTTT. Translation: CASSQESAGGNTGELFF.

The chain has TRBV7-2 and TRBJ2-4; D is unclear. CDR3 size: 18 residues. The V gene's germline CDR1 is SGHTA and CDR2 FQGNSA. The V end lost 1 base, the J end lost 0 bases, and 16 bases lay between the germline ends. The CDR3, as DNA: TGTGCCAGCAGCTTAGGGCAGGCGATAAGTGGAGCCAAAAACATTCAGTACTTC. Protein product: CASSLGQAISGAKNIQYF.

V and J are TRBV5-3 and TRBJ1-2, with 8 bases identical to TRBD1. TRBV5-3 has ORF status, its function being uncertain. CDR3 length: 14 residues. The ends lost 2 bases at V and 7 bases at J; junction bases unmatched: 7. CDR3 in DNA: TGTGCCAGAAGCTTCGACAGGGGAATAGTTGGCTACACCTTC. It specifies CARSFDRGIVGYTF.

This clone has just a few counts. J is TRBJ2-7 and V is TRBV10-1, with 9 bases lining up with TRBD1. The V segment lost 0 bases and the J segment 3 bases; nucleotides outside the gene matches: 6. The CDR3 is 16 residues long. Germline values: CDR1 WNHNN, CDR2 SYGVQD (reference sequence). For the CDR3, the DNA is TGCGCCAGCAGTGAGTCACGGGACAGGGAATGCTACGAGCAGTACTTC. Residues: CASSESRDRECYEQYF.

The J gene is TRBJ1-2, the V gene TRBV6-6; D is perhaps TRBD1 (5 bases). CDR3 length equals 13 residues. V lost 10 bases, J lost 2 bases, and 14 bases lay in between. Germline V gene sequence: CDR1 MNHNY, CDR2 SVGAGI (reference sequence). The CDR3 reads CATISSGNYGYTF. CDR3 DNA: TGTGCCACTATTTCGTCAGGGAACTATGGCTACACCTTC.

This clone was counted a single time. The CDR3 region has the DNA TGTGCCAGCAGGGATGGACAGGGATTCTACGAGCAGTACTTC. This gives the protein CASRDGQGFYEQYF. This chain uses TRBV11-2 with TRBJ2-7; 8 positions match TRBD1. This CDR3 comprises 14 residues. Looked up from germline, CDR1 is SGHAT and CDR2 is FQNNGV. J was trimmed by 3 bases and V by 6 bases; bases with no gene match: 7.

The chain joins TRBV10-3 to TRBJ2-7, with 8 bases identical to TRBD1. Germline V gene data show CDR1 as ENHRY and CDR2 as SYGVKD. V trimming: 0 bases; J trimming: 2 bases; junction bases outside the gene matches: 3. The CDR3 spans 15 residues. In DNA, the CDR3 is TGTGCCATCAGTGAGTCCTCGGGACAGGCCTACGAGCAGTACTTC. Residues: CAISESSGQAYEQYF.

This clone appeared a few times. The CDR3 protein is CASSPSGDNEQFF. As DNA, the CDR3 is TGTGCCAGCTCACCCTCAGGTGACAATGAGCAGTTCTTC. The chain has TRBV18 and TRBJ2-1; D is undetermined. V lost 3 bases and J 5 bases, leaving 8 bases between the germline ends. This CDR3 spans 13 amino acids. CDR1 is KGHSH, CDR2 LQKENI, per germline.

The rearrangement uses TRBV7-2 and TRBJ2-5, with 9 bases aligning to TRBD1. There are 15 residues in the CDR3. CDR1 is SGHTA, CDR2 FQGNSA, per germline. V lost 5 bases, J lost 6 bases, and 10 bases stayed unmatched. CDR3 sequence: CASSAQGAEVKTQYF. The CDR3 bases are TGTGCCAGCAGCGCACAGGGGGCAGAGGTGAAGACCCAGTACTTC. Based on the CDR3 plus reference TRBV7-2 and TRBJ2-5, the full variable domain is GAGVSQSPSNKVTEKGKDVELRCDPISGHTALYWYRQSLGQGLEFLIYFQGNSAPDKSGLPSDRFSAERTGGSVSTLTIQRTQQEDSAVYLCASSAQGAEVKTQYFGPGTRLLVL.

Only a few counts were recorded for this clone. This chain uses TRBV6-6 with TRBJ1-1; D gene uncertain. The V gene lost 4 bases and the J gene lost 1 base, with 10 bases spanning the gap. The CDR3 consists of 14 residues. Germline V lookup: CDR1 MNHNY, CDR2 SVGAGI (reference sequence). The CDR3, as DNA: TGTGCCAGCAGTTCTACCGGGAGGAACACTGAAGCTTTCTTT. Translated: CASSSTGRNTEAFF.